This T cell receptor (beta chain) was recorded in a study of shared clonotypes between healthy human individuals. Whole-study results and caveats: Larger richness was generally estimated for naive than memory subsets.

The count of this clone is one. Its cognate antigen is unknown. Splitting of each subset's genomic DNA was done evenly across several immunoSEQ plates. TCRdb's table, derived via immunoSEQ multiplex PCR, lists solely in-frame clones and lacks some. This sample has about 2.5 million clones, with around 90% found just once. All participating donors were Caucasian adults from Nashville, Tennessee. The CDR3 is 15 residues long. Trimming took 2 bases from V and 4 from J, leaving 15 bases between them. Looked up from germline, CDR1 is LGHNA and CDR2 is YNFKEQ. This receptor was taken from a man aged 18 to 29 in good health. Some clones in this sample may be carry-over from other donors' samples. This chain links TRBV4-2 with TRBJ2-7; D perhaps matches TRBD1 (6 bases). What was sequenced was naive CD4+ T cells from PBMCs. Subset specified: CD45RA+ positively selected. The CDR3 loop reads CASSQPGAKPYEQYF. The CDR3 coding sequence is TGTGCCAGCAGCCAACCAGGGGCCAAACCTTACGAGCAGTACTTC.